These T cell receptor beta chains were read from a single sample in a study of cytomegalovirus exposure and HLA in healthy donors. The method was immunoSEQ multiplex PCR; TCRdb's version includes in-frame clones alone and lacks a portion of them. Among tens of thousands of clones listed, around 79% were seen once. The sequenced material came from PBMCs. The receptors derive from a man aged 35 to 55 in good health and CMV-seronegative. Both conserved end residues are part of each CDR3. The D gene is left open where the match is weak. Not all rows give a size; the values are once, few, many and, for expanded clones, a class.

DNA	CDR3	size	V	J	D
TGTGCCAGCAGTCGGGTTGGGGCGGGGGAAAAACTGTTTTTT	CASSRVGAGEKLFF	few	TRBV6-6	TRBJ1-4	.
TGTGCCAGCGGCCGGGAGGGAAACACCGGGGAGCTGTTTTTT	CASGREGNTGELFF	.	TRBV27	TRBJ2-2	TRBD2
TGTGCCATCAGTGGGGGGACTAGCTATGAGCAGTTCTTC	CAISGGTSYEQFF	.	TRBV10-3	TRBJ2-1	TRBD2
TGTGCCAGCAGTTACACGCAGGGGTTATCCTACAATGAGCAGTTCTTC	CASSYTQGLSYNEQFF	.	TRBV6-5	TRBJ2-1	.
TGTGCCAGCAGCTCTGGGCCCAATGAAAAACTGTTTTTT	CASSSGPNEKLFF	.	TRBV5-4	TRBJ1-4	.
TGTGCCAGCAGCTTATGGCCTTCCGAGCAGTACTTC	CASSLWPSEQYF	medium-sized	TRBV7-6	TRBJ2-7	.
TGTGCCAGCAGCTTAGGCAGACTAGCCAGCACAGATACGCAGTATTTT	CASSLGRLASTDTQYF	.	TRBV7-8	TRBJ2-3	TRBD2
TGTGCCAGCAGCACAGGGGACGAGCAGTACTTC	CASSTGDEQYF	.	TRBV11-1	TRBJ2-7	TRBD1
TGTGCCAGCAGCGCCTCCTACGAGCAGTACTTC	CASSASYEQYF	.	TRBV7-9	TRBJ2-7	.
TGTGCCAGCAGTCAATACGAGCGGGAAACAGATACGCAGTATTTT	CASSQYERETDTQYF	once	TRBV5-6	TRBJ2-3	TRBD2
TGTGCCTGGAGGCCTATCGGGTCGGAAGAGACCCAGTACTTC	CAWRPIGSEETQYF	.	TRBV30	TRBJ2-5	.
TGTGCCAGCAGTGAACGTGGGGCCGGGGCCAACGTCCTGACTTTC	CASSERGAGANVLTF	.	TRBV6-1	TRBJ2-6	.